The 20 T cell receptor beta chains below all came from one sample that was sequenced in a study of post-analysis software for immune sequencing data. Study observations and caveats: A few TRBV segments occurring more often in patients than controls included TRBV5-6, TRBV5-1 and TRBV20-1.

These receptors have no identified antigens. cDNA libraries for TCR beta contained unique molecular identifiers. One entry per CDR3 protein, called by TCRdb with MiXCR from the PCR reads. The data hold around 770,000 distinct CDR3 sequences, with about half observed a single time. Material: blood. These receptors all come from a girl aged 5 to 17 with multiple sclerosis.

V usage is TRBV7-2 and J usage is TRBJ2-3; D could derive from TRBD1 or TRBD2 (5 bases each). V lost 1 base and J 1 base, leaving 9 bases between the germline ends. Germline CDR1 SGHTA, CDR2 FQGNSA. This CDR3 is built from 15 residues. The CDR3 DNA sequence: TGTGCCAGCAGCTTAGTCCTGGGGGGCACAGATACGCAGTATTTT. Amino acid sequence: CASSLVLGGTDTQYF. Together with reference TRBV7-2 and TRBJ2-3, the CDR3 gives the full variable domain: GAGVSQSPSNKVTEKGKDVELRCDPISGHTALYWYRQSLGQGLEFLIYFQGNSAPDKSGLPSDRFSAERTGGSVSTLTIQRTQQEDSAVYLCASSLVLGGTDTQYFGPGTRLTVL.

This chain connects TRBV7-9 to TRBJ2-3; TRBD1 agrees at 7 bases. In germline, CDR1 is SEHNR, CDR2 FQNEAQ (reference sequence). This CDR3 region has 19 residues. The V segment lost 2 bases and the J segment 0 bases; nucleotides outside the gene matches: 14. The CDR3 is CASSLTGPRGTDSTDTQYF. As DNA, the CDR3 is TGTGCCAGCAGCTTAACGGGTCCGCGAGGGACAGATAGCACAGATACGCAGTATTTT.

This clonotype has more than one count but fewer than ten. This chain connects TRBV7-2 to TRBJ2-7; D is perhaps TRBD2 (5 bases). The V end was cut by 7 bases, the J end by 6 bases, with 19 bases between. This CDR3 contains 14 residues. Germline-derived CDR1 and CDR2 are SGHTA and FQGNSA. The CDR3 spells CASTPGRGPLEQYF. The CDR3 DNA sequence: TGTGCCAGCACCCCCGGTAGAGGGCCTCTCGAGCAGTACTTC.

J is TRBJ2-5 and V is TRBV12-3 or TRBV12-4; D may be TRBD2 (5 bases). The CDR3 runs 14 residues. The germline V and J ends were trimmed by 5 bases and 1 base, with 11 bases remaining between them. The CDR3 DNA reads TGTGCCAGCAGTAGCGGCCCCGCCCAAGAGACCCAGTACTTC. Protein product: CASSSGPAQETQYF.

This clonotype turned up a few times. This chain joins TRBV28 and TRBJ2-5, with D possibly matching TRBD1 (6 bases). CDR3 size: 14 residues. V was shortened by 6 bases and J by 7 bases, with 18 bases between the two germline ends. CDR1 and CDR2 from the germline V gene are MDHEN and SYDVKM. As DNA, the CDR3 is TGTGCCAGCAGATGGACGCAGGGGTCAGGGACCCAGTACTTC. Its translation is CASRWTQGSGTQYF.

This rearrangement joins TRBV3-1 to TRBJ1-2; D not certain. Germline CDR1 and CDR2: LGHDT and YNNKEL (reference sequence). Deletions cut 4 bases from V and 5 bases from J, with 8 bases between. The CDR3 extends over 12 amino acids. The chain's CDR3 is CASSRPGYGYTF. The CDR3 DNA sequence: TGTGCCAGCAGCCGACCGGGATATGGCTACACCTTC.

The chain has TRBV29-1 and TRBJ2-1, with TRBD2 matching over 12 bases. After removal of 4 bases from V and 6 bases from J, the junction contained 10 bases not matched to a gene. The CDR3 sequence is 16 residues long. The germline V gene encodes CDR1 SQVTM and CDR2 ANQGSEA. Written as DNA, the CDR3 is TGCAGCGTTGGATACAGACTAGCGGGAGCGGTCAATGAGCAGTTCTTC. Residues: CSVGYRLAGAVNEQFF.

Here the CDR3 reads CASRLAVDEQFF. The CDR3 DNA reads as TGTGCCAGCAGACTAGCAGTTGATGAGCAGTTCTTC. V usage is TRBV12-3 or TRBV12-4 and J usage is TRBJ2-1, with TRBD2 as a possible D gene (6 bases). The CDR3 has 12 residues. V lost 6 bases, J lost 8 bases, and 11 bases lay in between.

CDR3 coding DNA: TGCGCCAGCAGCCCCGCTCCGACTCGGGATGCCTACAATGAGCAGTTCTTC. Translated, it gives CASSPAPTRDAYNEQFF. The chain couples TRBV4-1 to TRBJ2-1; maybe TRBD2 (5 bases). The V gene's germline CDR1 is MGHRA and CDR2 YSYEKL. V was shortened by 4 bases and J by 2 bases, with 18 bases between the two germline ends. There are 17 residues in the CDR3.

Remarks on this clonotype: Because it lacks the conserved phenylalanine or tryptophan at the end, this CDR3 is likely a read error. The chain links TRBV12-3 or TRBV12-4 to TRBJ2-3; TRBD2 matches 10 bases. Losses at the gene ends were 1 base for V and 2 bases for J; bases not matched to a gene: 6. CDR3 size: 17 residues. In DNA, the CDR3 is TGTGCCAGCAGTTTAGGCGAGACTAGCGGGTTCACAGATACGCAGTATTCC. Protein sequence: CASSLGETSGFTDTQYS.

The genes are TRBV20-1 and TRBJ1-4; D remains unclear. Looked up from germline, CDR1 is DFQATT and CDR2 is SNEGSKA (reference sequence). Trimming cost V 3 bases and J 6 bases, with 11 bases left between them. The CDR3 consists of 13 residues. The CDR3 sequence: CSASEELDEKLFF. The DNA of the CDR3 is TGCAGTGCTAGTGAGGAGCTCGATGAAAAACTGTTTTTT.

This clonotype was counted only a few times. The V and J genes are TRBV5-5 and TRBJ1-4; a weak D match, TRBD1 (6 bases). CDR1 and CDR2 (germline): SGHKS, YYEKEE (reference sequence). V shed 1 base and J shed 8 bases, with 18 bases lying between them. The CDR3 totals 16 residues. The CDR3 spells CASSLLQGSTGEKLFF. In nucleotides, the CDR3 is TGTGCCAGCAGCTTGCTACAGGGATCCACGGGGGAAAAACTGTTTTTT.

The gene calls are TRBV25-1 and TRBJ2-7; weak D call: TRBD2 (5 bases). TRBJ2-5 explains the end of the DNA better; the J call may be wrong. Germline CDR1 MGHDK, CDR2 SYGVNS. The CDR3 runs to 13 residues. In DNA form, the CDR3 reads TGTGCCAGCAGTGAATGGGGAGACGAGACCCAGTACTTC. Amino acids: CASSEWGDETQYF.

The CDR3 loop is CASSRGQGYEQYF. CDR3 coding DNA: TGCGCCAGCAGCCGTGGACAGGGCTACGAGCAGTACTTC. V gene TRBV5-1 combines with J gene TRBJ2-7; 8 bases match TRBD1. The CDR3 covers 13 residues. Per germline, CDR1 SGHRS and CDR2 YFSETQ. The V gene end was trimmed by 4 bases and the J gene end by 3 bases; junction bases not matched to a gene: 3.

The V gene is TRBV20-1, the J gene TRBJ2-1; 13 bases match TRBD2. This CDR3 is 16 amino acids long. CDR1 DFQATT and CDR2 SNEGSKA come from the germline V gene (reference sequence). The V gene end was trimmed by 0 bases and the J gene end by 9 bases; junction bases not matched to a gene: 8. DNA of the CDR3: TGCAGTGCTAGAGACCTACTAGCGGGAGGGCCGATTGAGCAGTTCTTC. Protein sequence: CSARDLLAGGPIEQFF.

The CDR3 DNA is TGTGCCAGCAGCTTAGCGGGGGGGGTCCCCTACGAGCAGTACTTC. This codes for CASSLAGGVPYEQYF. J is TRBJ2-7 and V is TRBV7-6; 7 positions match TRBD2. V lost 0 bases, J lost 2 bases, and 4 bases stayed unmatched. Germline V lookup: CDR1 SGHVS, CDR2 FNYEAQ. The CDR3 length is 15 residues.

At least ten counts were recorded for this clonotype. The chain carries TRBV7-2 and TRBJ2-1, with 7 nucleotides matching TRBD2. Germline CDR1 and CDR2: SGHTA and FQGNSA. The CDR3 is 14 amino acids. Losses at the gene ends were 1 base for V and 9 bases for J; bases not matched to a gene: 6. CDR3 sequence (DNA): TGTGCCAGCAGCTTAGAATCACAGCGGGGTGAGCAGTTCTTC. It translates to CASSLESQRGEQFF.

This clonotype was counted a few times. The chain has TRBV25-1 and TRBJ2-7; D not certain. The germline gives CDR1 MGHDK, CDR2 SYGVNS. This CDR3 is 14 amino acids long. Trimming left V 4 bases short and J 3 bases short, with 13 bases between. The CDR3 is CASSGSGRLYEQYF. The DNA of the CDR3 is TGTGCCAGCAGTGGGTCGGGCCGCCTCTACGAGCAGTACTTC.

This clonotype occurred a few times. J is TRBJ2-7 and V is TRBV4-1; possible D gene TRBD1, 5 bases. The CDR3 consists of 16 residues. Trimming stripped 1 base from V and 3 bases from J, with 16 bases between. Looked up from germline, CDR1 is MGHRA and CDR2 is YSYEKL. CDR3 region: CASSQGTAGDSYEQYF. The CDR3 DNA reads as TGCGCCAGCAGCCAAGGTACTGCCGGAGACAGCTACGAGCAGTACTTC.

This clonotype was detected a few times. The chain joins TRBV6-5 to TRBJ2-7; 12 bases are shared with TRBD2. The germline V gene has CDR1 MNHEY and CDR2 SVGAGI. The length of the CDR3 is 18 residues. J gave up 0 bases and V 0 bases, and 6 bases lay outside the gene matches. The CDR3 DNA reads as TGTGCCAGCAGTTACTCCGCCAGACTAGCGGGGGACTCCTACGAGCAGTACTTC. It translates to CASSYSARLAGDSYEQYF.